Reported below is one T cell receptor beta chain. Its antigen is still unknown. This specimen comes from a study of graft-versus-host responses after intestinal transplantation. Across the whole study: Anti-thymocyte globulin induction preceded approximately three years of tacrolimus and steroid maintenance in all recipients.

Generated by immunoSEQ multiplex PCR, the TCRdb table keeps only in-frame clones and is missing some. The repertoire includes fewer than 55,000 clones, approximately 95% of them detected once, and approximately 0.21% sits in the top ten. Sequencing used unstimulated CD8+ T cells sorted from spleen or lymph node cells, obtained before transplant. The receptor's source is a human donor who was the organ donor for an intestinal transplant.

The CDR3 DNA is TGTGCCAGCAGTTACAGGGATCAGCCCCAGCATTTT. Protein sequence: CASSYRDQPQHF. The gene calls are TRBV6-5 and TRBJ1-5; D unresolved. This CDR3 has 12 amino acids. The V end lost 2 bases, the J end lost 5 bases, and 4 bases lay between the germline ends. Looked up from germline, CDR1 is MNHEY and CDR2 is SVGAGI.